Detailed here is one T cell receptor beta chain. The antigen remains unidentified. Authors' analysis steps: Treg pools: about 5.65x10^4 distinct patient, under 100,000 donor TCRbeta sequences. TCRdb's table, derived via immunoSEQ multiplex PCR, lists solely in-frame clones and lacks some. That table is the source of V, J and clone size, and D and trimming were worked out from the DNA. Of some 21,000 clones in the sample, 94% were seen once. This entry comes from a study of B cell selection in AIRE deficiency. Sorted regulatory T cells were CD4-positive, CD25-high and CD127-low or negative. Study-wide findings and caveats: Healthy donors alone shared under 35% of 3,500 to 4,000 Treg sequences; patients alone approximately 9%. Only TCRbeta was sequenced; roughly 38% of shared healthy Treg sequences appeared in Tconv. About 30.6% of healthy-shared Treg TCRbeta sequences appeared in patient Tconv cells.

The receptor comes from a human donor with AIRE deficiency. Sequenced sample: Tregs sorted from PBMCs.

The CDR3 loop reads CASSLDLSTDTQYF. Here the CDR3 DNA reads TGTGCCAGCAGCTTGGATCTAAGCACAGATACGCAGTATTTT. J is TRBJ2-3 and V is TRBV5-6; no clear D gene. V was shortened by 0 bases and J by 0 bases, with 5 bases between the two germline ends. The germline V gene encodes CDR1 SGHDT and CDR2 YYEEEE. The CDR3 loop spans 14 amino acids.